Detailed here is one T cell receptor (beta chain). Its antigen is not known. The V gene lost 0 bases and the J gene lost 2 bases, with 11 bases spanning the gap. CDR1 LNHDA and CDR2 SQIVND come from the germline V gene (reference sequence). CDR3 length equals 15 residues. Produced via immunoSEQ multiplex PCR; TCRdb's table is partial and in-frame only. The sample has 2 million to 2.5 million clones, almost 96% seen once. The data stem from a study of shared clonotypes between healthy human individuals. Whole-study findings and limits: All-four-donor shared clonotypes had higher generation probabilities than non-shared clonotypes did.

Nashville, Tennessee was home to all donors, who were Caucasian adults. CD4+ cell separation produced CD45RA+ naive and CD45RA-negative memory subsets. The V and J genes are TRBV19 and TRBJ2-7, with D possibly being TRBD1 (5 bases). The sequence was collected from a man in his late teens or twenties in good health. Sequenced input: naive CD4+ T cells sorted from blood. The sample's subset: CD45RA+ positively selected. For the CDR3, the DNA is TGTGCCAGTAGTATAGAGGGGCAGACAGCCTACGAGCAGTACTTC. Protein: CASSIEGQTAYEQYF.